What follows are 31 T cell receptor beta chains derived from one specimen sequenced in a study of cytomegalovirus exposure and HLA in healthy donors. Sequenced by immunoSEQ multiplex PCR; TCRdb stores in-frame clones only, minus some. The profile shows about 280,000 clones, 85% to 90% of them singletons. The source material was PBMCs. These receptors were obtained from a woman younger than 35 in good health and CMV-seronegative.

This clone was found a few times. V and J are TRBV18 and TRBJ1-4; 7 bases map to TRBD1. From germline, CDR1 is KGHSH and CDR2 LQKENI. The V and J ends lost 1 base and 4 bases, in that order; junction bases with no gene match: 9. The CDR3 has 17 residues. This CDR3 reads CASSPRSPGQRNEKLFF. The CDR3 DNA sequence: TGTGCCAGCTCACCACGTTCGCCGGGACAGCGTAATGAAAAACTGTTTTTT.

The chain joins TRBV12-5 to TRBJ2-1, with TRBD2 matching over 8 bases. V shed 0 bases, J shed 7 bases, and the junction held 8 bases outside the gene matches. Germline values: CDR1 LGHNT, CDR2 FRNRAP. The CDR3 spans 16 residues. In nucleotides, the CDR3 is TGTGCTAGTGGTTTGGTACTAAGCGGGAGAGGTAATGAGCAGTTCTTC. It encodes CASGLVLSGRGNEQFF.

CDR3 residues: CASSLLGGNQPQHF. CDR3 DNA: TGTGCCAGCAGTTTGCTAGGGGGCAATCAGCCCCAGCATTTT. V and J are TRBV28 and TRBJ1-5; D may be TRBD1 (5 bases). CDR1 is MDHEN, CDR2 SYDVKM, per germline. V was shortened by 3 bases and J by 2 bases, with 8 bases between the two germline ends. The CDR3 spans 14 residues.

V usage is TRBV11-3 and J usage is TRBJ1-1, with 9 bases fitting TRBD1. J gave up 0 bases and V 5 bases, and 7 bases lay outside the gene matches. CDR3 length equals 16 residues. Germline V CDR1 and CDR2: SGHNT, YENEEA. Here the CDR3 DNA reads TGTGCCAGCAGCCCCGGGACAGGGATGATGAACACTGAAGCTTTCTTT. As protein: CASSPGTGMMNTEAFF.

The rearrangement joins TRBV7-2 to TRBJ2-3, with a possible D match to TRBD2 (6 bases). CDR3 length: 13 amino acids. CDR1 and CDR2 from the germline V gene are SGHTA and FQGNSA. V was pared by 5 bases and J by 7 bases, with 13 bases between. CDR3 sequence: CASSPQRVYTQYF. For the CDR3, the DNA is TGTGCCAGCAGCCCCCAGCGGGTTTATACGCAGTATTTT. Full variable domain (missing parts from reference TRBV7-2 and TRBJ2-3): GAGVSQSPSNKVTEKGKDVELRCDPISGHTALYWYRQSLGQGLEFLIYFQGNSAPDKSGLPSDRFSAERTGGSVSTLTIQRTQQEDSAVYLCASSPQRVYTQYFGPGTRLTVL.

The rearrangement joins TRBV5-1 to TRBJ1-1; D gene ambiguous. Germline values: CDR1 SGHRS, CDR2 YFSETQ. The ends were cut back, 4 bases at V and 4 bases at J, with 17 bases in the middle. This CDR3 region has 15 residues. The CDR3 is CASSKRTGSGTEAFF. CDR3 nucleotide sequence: TGCGCCAGCAGCAAAAGGACGGGGTCGGGCACTGAAGCTTTCTTT.

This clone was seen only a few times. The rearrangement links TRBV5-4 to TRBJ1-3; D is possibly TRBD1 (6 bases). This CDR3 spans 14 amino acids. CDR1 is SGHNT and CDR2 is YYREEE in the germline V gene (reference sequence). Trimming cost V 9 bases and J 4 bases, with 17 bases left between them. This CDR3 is CATHYREGGNTIYF. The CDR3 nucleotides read TGTGCCACTCACTACAGGGAAGGGGGAAACACCATATATTTT.

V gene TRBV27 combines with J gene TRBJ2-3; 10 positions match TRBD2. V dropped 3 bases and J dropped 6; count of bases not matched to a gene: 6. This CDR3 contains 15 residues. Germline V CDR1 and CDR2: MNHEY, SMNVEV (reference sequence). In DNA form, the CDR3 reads TGTGCCAGCAGTTTTCTAGCGGGAGATTCGGATACGCAGTATTTT. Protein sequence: CASSFLAGDSDTQYF.

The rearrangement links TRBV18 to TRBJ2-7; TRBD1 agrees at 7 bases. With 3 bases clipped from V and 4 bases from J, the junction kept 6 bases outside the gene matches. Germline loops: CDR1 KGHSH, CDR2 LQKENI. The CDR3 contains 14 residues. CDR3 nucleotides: TGTGCCAGCTCACCGATTGGGACAGATTACGAGCAGTACTTC. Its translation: CASSPIGTDYEQYF.

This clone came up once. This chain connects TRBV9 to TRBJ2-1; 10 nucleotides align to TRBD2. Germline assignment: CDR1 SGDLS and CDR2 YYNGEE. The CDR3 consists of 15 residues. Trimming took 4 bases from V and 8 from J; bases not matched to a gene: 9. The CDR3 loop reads CASSPPLAGVYEQFF. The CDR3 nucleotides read TGTGCCAGCAGCCCCCCCCTAGCGGGAGTTTATGAGCAGTTCTTC.

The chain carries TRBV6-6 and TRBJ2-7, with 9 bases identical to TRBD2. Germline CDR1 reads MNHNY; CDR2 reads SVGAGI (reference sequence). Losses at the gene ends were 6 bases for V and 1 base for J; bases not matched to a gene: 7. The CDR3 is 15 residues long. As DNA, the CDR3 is TGTGCCAGCAGGGGAGGACTAGCGAGTTCCTACGAGCAGTACTTC. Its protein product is CASRGGLASSYEQYF.

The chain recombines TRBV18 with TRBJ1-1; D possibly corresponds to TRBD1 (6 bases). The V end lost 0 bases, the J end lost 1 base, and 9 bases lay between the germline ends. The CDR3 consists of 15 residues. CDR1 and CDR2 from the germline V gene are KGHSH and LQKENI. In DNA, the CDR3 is TGTGCCAGCTCACCACCTATGGGACAGAACACTGAAGCTTTCTTT. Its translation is CASSPPMGQNTEAFF.

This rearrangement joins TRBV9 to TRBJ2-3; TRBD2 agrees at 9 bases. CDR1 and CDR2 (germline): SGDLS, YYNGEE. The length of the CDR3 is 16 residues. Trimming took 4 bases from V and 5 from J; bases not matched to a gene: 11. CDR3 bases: TGTGCCAGCAGCCCCGGACGCGGGAGGGCGGTAGATACGCAGTATTTT. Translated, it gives CASSPGRGRAVDTQYF.

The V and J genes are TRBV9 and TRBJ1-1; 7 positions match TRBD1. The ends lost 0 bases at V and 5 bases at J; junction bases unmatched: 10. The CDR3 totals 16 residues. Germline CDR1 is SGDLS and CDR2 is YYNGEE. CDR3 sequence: CASSVGPLTGSTEAFF. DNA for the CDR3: TGTGCCAGCAGCGTAGGGCCGTTGACAGGGTCGACTGAAGCTTTCTTT. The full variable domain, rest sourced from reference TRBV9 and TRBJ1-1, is DSGVTQTPKHLITATGQRVTLRCSPRSGDLSVYWYQQSLDQGLQFLIQYYNGEERAKGNILERFSAQQFPDLHSELNLSSLELGDSALYFCASSVGPLTGSTEAFFGQGTRLTVV.

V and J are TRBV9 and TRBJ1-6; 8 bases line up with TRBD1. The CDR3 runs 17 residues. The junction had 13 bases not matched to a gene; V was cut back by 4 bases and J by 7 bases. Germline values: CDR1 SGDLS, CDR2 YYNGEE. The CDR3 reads CASSTRQGPVPNSPLHF. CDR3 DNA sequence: TGTGCCAGCAGCACAAGACAGGGGCCCGTCCCAAATTCACCCCTCCACTTT.

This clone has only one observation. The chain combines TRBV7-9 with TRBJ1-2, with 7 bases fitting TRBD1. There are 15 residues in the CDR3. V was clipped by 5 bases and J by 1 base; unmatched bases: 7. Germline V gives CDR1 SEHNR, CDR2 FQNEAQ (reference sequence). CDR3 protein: CASSPHGTVNYGYTF. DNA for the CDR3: TGTGCCAGCAGCCCCCATGGGACAGTTAACTATGGCTACACCTTC.

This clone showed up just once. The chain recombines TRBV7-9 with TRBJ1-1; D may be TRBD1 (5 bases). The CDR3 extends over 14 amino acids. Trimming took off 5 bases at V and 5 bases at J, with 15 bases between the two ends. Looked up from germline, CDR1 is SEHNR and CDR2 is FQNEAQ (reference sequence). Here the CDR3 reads CASSTLARVTEAFF. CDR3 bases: TGTGCCAGCAGCACCCTGGCCAGGGTAACTGAAGCTTTCTTT.

This chain's CDR3 is CAISTGLAGGTDTQYF. The CDR3 DNA reads as TGTGCCATCAGCACGGGACTAGCGGGAGGAACAGATACGCAGTATTTT. The chain combines TRBV10-3 with TRBJ2-3; 15 bases line up with TRBD2. The ends lost 6 bases at V and 3 bases at J; junction bases unmatched: 4. This CDR3 region has 16 residues. CDR1 and CDR2 from the germline V gene are ENHRY and SYGVKD.

CDR3 nucleotide sequence: TGTGCCAGCAGCTTGCCAACAGGGAACACTGAAGCTTTCTTT. It yields the protein CASSLPTGNTEAFF. The rearrangement joins TRBV5-6 to TRBJ1-1, with a possible D match to TRBD1 (5 bases). CDR1 is SGHDT, CDR2 YYEEEE, per germline. The length of the CDR3 is 14 residues. Trimming left V 1 base short and J 1 base short, with 8 bases between.

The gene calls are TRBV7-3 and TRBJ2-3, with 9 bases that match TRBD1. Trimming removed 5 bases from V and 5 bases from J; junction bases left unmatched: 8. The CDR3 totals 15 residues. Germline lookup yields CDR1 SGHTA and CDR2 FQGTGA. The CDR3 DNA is TGTGCCAGCAGCCCCGCCGGGACAGGGAGAGATACGCAGTATTTT. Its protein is CASSPAGTGRDTQYF.

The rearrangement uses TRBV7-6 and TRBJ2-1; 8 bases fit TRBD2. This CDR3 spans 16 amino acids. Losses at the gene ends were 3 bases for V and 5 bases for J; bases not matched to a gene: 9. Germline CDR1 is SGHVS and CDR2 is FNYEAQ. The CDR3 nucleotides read TGTGCCAGCAGCTTGGTAGCGGGACGGGGGAACAATGAGCAGTTCTTC. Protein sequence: CASSLVAGRGNNEQFF.

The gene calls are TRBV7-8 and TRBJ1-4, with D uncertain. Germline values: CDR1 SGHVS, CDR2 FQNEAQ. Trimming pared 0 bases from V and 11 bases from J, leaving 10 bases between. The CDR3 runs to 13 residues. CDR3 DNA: TGTGCCAGCAGCTTAGCCTTTACGGAGAAACTGTTTTTT. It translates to CASSLAFTEKLFF.

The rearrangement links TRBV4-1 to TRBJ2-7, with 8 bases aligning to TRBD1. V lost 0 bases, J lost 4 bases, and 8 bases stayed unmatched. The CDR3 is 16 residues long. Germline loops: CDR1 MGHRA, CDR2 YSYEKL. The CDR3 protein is CASSQDIGRGRYEQYF. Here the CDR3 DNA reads TGCGCCAGCAGCCAAGATATCGGCAGGGGGCGATACGAGCAGTACTTC.

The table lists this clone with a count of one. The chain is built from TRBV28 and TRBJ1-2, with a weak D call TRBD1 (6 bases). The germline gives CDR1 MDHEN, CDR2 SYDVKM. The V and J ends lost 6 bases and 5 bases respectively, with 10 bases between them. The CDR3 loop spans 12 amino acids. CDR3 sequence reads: CASSGGQYGYTF. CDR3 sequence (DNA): TGTGCCAGCAGCGGCGGACAGTATGGCTACACCTTC.

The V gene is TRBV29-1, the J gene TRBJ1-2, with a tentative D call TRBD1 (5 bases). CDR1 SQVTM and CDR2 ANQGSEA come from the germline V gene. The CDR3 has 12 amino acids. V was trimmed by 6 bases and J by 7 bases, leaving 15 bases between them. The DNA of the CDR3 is TGCAGCGTGGCGGGACTTGCTGCTGGCTACACCTTC. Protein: CSVAGLAAGYTF.

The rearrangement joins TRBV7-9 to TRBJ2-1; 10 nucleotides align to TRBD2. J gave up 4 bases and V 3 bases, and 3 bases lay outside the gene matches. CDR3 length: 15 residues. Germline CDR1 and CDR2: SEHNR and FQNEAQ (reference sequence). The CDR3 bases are TGTGCCAGCAGCTTTAGCGGGAGGACTTACAATGAGCAGTTCTTC. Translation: CASSFSGRTYNEQFF.

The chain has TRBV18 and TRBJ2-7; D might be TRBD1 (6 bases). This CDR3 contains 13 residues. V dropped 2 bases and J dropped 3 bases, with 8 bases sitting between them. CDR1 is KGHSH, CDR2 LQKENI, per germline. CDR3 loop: CASSPGDNYEQYF. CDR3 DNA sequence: TGTGCCAGCTCACCAGGGGACAACTACGAGCAGTACTTC.

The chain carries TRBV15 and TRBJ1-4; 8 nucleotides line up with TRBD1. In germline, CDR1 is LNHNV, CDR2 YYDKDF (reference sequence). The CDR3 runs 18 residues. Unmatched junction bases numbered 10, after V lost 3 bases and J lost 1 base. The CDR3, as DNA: TGTGCCACCAGCAGCAATTCCTTAACAGGGGGAACTAATGAAAAACTGTTTTTT. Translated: CATSSNSLTGGTNEKLFF.

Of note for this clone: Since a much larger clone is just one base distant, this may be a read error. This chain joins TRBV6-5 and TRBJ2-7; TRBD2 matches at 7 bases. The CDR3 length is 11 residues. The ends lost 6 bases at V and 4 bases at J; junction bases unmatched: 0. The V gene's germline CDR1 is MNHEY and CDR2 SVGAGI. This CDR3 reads CASRGGYEQYF. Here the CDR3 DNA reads TGTGCCAGCAGGGGGGGGTACGAGCAGTACTTC.

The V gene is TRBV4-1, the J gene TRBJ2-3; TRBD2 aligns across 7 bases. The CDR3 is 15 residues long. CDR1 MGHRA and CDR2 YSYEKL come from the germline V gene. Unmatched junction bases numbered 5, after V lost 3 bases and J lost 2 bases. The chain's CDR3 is CASSHVAGTTDTQYF. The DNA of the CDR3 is TGCGCCAGCAGCCATGTAGCGGGTACCACAGATACGCAGTATTTT.

The chain's CDR3 is CASSSLREGDQETQYF. In DNA, the CDR3 is TGTGCCAGCAGCTCGCTTCGGGAGGGGGATCAAGAGACCCAGTACTTC. The V and J genes are TRBV13 and TRBJ2-5; TRBD2 matches at 8 bases. J gave up 2 bases and V 4 bases, and 9 bases lay outside the gene matches. CDR1 and CDR2 (germline): PRHDT, FYEKMQ (reference sequence). This CDR3 comprises 16 residues.